Following are 18 T cell receptor beta chains from one sample sequenced in a study of control samples from healthy donors and cancer patients. Assay used: immunoSEQ multiplex PCR; TCRdb lists only in-frame clones, some missing. Here the sample spans approximately 150,000 clones, 75% to 95% being singletons. Sequencing was performed on blood. These receptors originate from a man in his thirties or forties in good health.

The V call is TRBV5-1, the J call TRBJ1-1; 7 bases are a match to TRBD1. V lost 3 bases and J lost 4; bases outside the gene matches: 9. The CDR3 covers 15 residues. Germline CDR1 SGHRS, CDR2 YFSETQ. The CDR3 sequence is CASSSGQARGTEAFF. CDR3 DNA sequence: TGCGCCAGCAGCTCTGGACAGGCCAGGGGCACTGAAGCTTTCTTT.

This clone was seen only once. V is TRBV5-1 and J is TRBJ2-2, with 12 bases fitting TRBD1. Germline values: CDR1 SGHRS, CDR2 YFSETQ. V was pared by 4 bases and J by 5 bases, with 3 bases of the junction left unmatched. The length of the CDR3 is 15 residues. The CDR3 spells CASSQGQGATGELFF. The CDR3 DNA follows: TGCGCCAGCAGCCAGGGACAGGGGGCGACCGGGGAGCTGTTTTTT.

The chain couples TRBV5-1 to TRBJ2-7; no reliable D call. V lost 0 bases, J lost 2 bases, and 6 bases lay in between. The CDR3 contains 13 residues. Germline CDR1 and CDR2: SGHRS and YFSETQ. The chain's CDR3 is CASSLVAAYEQYF. The DNA of the CDR3 is TGCGCCAGCAGCTTGGTGGCGGCCTACGAGCAGTACTTC.

This chain's CDR3 is CASSGGGREAFF. In DNA form, the CDR3 reads TGTGCCAGCAGTGGGGGCGGGCGGGAAGCTTTCTTT. The genes are TRBV12-3 or TRBV12-4 and TRBJ1-1; D might be TRBD1 (6 bases). The CDR3 consists of 12 residues. V dropped 5 bases and J dropped 8 bases, with 12 bases sitting between them.

The chain has TRBV7-2 and TRBJ2-3; 14 nucleotides match TRBD2. Germline lookup yields CDR1 SGHTA and CDR2 FQGNSA. The trim removed 0 bases at V and 7 bases at J, leaving 9 bases unmatched. The CDR3 consists of 18 residues. CDR3 bases: TGTGCCAGCAGCTTAGCGGTGACTAGCGGGGGGGCCTCATATACGCAGTATTTT. It codes for CASSLAVTSGGASYTQYF.

The chain has TRBV7-9 and TRBJ2-5; D is unclear. The CDR3 is 16 residues long. V was trimmed by 4 bases and J by 4 bases, leaving 19 bases between them. The germline V gene has CDR1 SEHNR and CDR2 FQNEAQ (reference sequence). The CDR3 reads CASSSRRGPLTETQYF. The CDR3 coding sequence is TGTGCCAGCAGCTCTCGGAGAGGACCCCTCACAGAGACCCAGTACTTC.

The gene calls are TRBV7-6 and TRBJ2-2; the D gene is possibly TRBD2 (7 bases). Germline V gene sequence: CDR1 SGHVS, CDR2 FNYEAQ. The CDR3 is made up of 20 amino acids. V lost 0 bases and J 1 base, leaving 21 bases between the germline ends. For the CDR3, the DNA is TGTGCCAGCAGCTTAGCCCCTGAATCGCGGGGGCCCCAGAACACCGGGGAGCTGTTTTTT. Encoded protein: CASSLAPESRGPQNTGELFF. Complete variable domain (other parts from reference TRBV7-6 and TRBJ2-2): GAGVSQSPRYKVTKRGQDVALRCDPISGHVSLYWYRQALGQGPEFLTYFNYEAQQDKSGLPNDRFSAERPEGSISTLTIQRTEQRDSAMYRCASSLAPESRGPQNTGELFFGEGSRLTVL.

The genes are TRBV28 and TRBJ1-5, with D hard to call. The V and J ends lost 2 bases and 3 bases respectively, with 14 bases between them. Germline V gives CDR1 MDHEN, CDR2 SYDVKM. CDR3 length: 16 amino acids. The CDR3 loop is CASSLLRRVTNQPQHF. The DNA for the CDR3 is TGTGCCAGCAGTTTACTCCGCAGAGTTACCAATCAGCCCCAGCATTTT.

V and J are TRBV2 and TRBJ1-2, with D hard to call. This CDR3 region has 16 residues. Trimming removed 3 bases from V and 4 bases from J, with 18 bases in between. Germline lookup yields CDR1 SNHLY and CDR2 FYNNEI. The CDR3 sequence is CASSESLGSVPYGYTF. Written as DNA, the CDR3 is TGTGCCAGCAGTGAGAGTCTGGGGTCTGTGCCCTATGGCTACACCTTC.

The chain couples TRBV19 to TRBJ1-1; the match to TRBD1 covers 9 bases. The CDR3 covers 12 residues. Germline lookup yields CDR1 LNHDA and CDR2 SQIVND (reference sequence). J was trimmed by 10 bases and V by 5 bases; bases with no gene match: 5. CDR3 in DNA: TGTGCCAGTAGTGAGGGGGACAGGGCAGCTTTCTTT. It translates to CASSEGDRAAFF.

V is TRBV11-3 and J is TRBJ1-5; TRBD1 is a possible D gene (6 bases). The germline V gene has CDR1 SGHNT and CDR2 YENEEA. The CDR3 is 18 amino acids. Trimming took off 1 base at V and 1 base at J, with 17 bases between the two ends. CDR3 residues: CASSLVGGTWGSNQPQHF. DNA of the CDR3: TGTGCCAGCAGCTTAGTAGGGGGGACCTGGGGCAGCAATCAGCCCCAGCATTTT.

This sequence joins TRBV5-4 and TRBJ1-5; D uncertain. V lost 2 bases to trimming and J lost 7 bases, with 16 bases between them. Germline CDR1 and CDR2: SGHNT and YYREEE (reference sequence). There are 15 residues in the CDR3. In DNA, the CDR3 is TGTGCCAGCAGCTTAGGAGAAGGCATGGGCCAGCCCCAGCATTTT. This encodes CASSLGEGMGQPQHF.

This chain uses TRBV10-1 with TRBJ2-5; possibly TRBD2 for D (7 bases). The CDR3 spans 14 residues. Germline lookup yields CDR1 WNHNN and CDR2 SYGVQD (reference sequence). V was cut by 2 bases and J by 5 bases, with 12 bases left in between. The CDR3: CASSEAGARETQYF. For the CDR3, the DNA is TGCGCCAGCAGTGAGGCGGGGGCTAGGGAGACCCAGTACTTC.

The CDR3 DNA reads TGCGCCAGCAGCCCCGATCACGGGACGAACTATGGCTACACCTTC. Residues: CASSPDHGTNYGYTF. This sequence joins TRBV5-1 and TRBJ1-2; D may be TRBD1 (5 bases). Per germline, CDR1 SGHRS and CDR2 YFSETQ. The CDR3 extends over 15 amino acids. Trimming removed 4 bases from V and 2 bases from J, with 15 bases in between.

V and J are TRBV7-9 and TRBJ2-2, with 9 bases fitting TRBD2. This CDR3 is 15 amino acids long. V lost 8 bases to trimming and J lost 4 bases; unmatched junction nucleotides: 8. CDR1 is SEHNR, CDR2 FQNEAQ, per germline (reference sequence). CDR3 coding DNA: TGTGCCAGCTTCATCGCGGGGGGGCCCACCGGGGAGCTGTTTTTT. This sequence encodes CASFIAGGPTGELFF.

The chain has TRBV6-6 and TRBJ1-5; D call uncertain. Germline V gene lookup returns CDR1 MNHNY and CDR2 SVGAGI (reference sequence). The CDR3 is 12 amino acids. V was trimmed by 2 bases and J by 4 bases, leaving 3 bases between them. The CDR3, as DNA: TGTGCCAGCAGTTACGGGAATCAGCCCCAGCATTTT. Amino acid sequence: CASSYGNQPQHF.

The genes are TRBV27 and TRBJ2-4, with 10 bases identical to TRBD2. V was clipped by 0 bases and J by 1 base; unmatched bases: 6. The CDR3 sequence is 18 residues long. Per germline, CDR1 MNHEY and CDR2 SMNVEV (reference sequence). CDR3 sequence: CASSLSLAGAKAKNIQYF. The CDR3 region has the DNA TGTGCCAGCAGTTTATCGCTAGCGGGGGCTAAGGCCAAAAACATTCAGTACTTC.

The chain is built from TRBV10-3 and TRBJ1-1; 7 nucleotides agree with TRBD1. Trimming at V came to 2 bases and at J to 1 base, leaving 4 bases not matched to a gene. The CDR3 sequence is 15 residues long. The germline V gene has CDR1 ENHRY and CDR2 SYGVKD. CDR3 bases: TGTGCCATCAGTGAGCCAGGGGGTCCGAACACTGAAGCTTTCTTT. Protein: CAISEPGGPNTEAFF.